The 5 T cell receptor beta chains given below trace back to one sample, sequenced in a study of cytomegalovirus exposure and HLA in healthy donors. Clones were sequenced by immunoSEQ multiplex PCR, and TCRdb holds only the in-frame ones, with some missing. This table has roughly 73,000 clones, around 95% appearing once. Sequenced input: PBMCs. The source is a man aged 18 to 29 in good health and CMV-seronegative.

The chain links TRBV10-3 to TRBJ2-1, with 11 nucleotides matching TRBD2. The J segment lost 8 bases and the V segment lost 6 bases, leaving 3 bases of the junction unmatched. This CDR3 is built from 13 residues. Germline loops: CDR1 ENHRY, CDR2 SYGVKD. This CDR3 is CAIRGLADHEQFF. The CDR3 region has the DNA TGTGCCATCAGGGGACTAGCGGATCATGAGCAGTTCTTC.

V is TRBV7-8 and J is TRBJ2-1; 7 nucleotides line up with TRBD2. The CDR3 has 13 residues. CDR1 is SGHVS and CDR2 is FQNEAQ in the germline V gene. V was pared by 1 base and J by 7 bases, with 1 base of the junction left unmatched. Here the CDR3 DNA reads TGTGCCAGCAGCTTAGGGGGGGGGAATGAGCAGTTCTTC. It codes for CASSLGGGNEQFF.

The chain carries TRBV7-9 and TRBJ2-7; TRBD2 might be the D (6 bases). The CDR3 contains 16 residues. V lost 2 bases to trimming and J lost 1 base, with 15 bases between them. Looked up from germline, CDR1 is SEHNR and CDR2 is FQNEAQ (reference sequence). CDR3 region: CASSLFVRRDSYEQYF. The CDR3 DNA follows: TGTGCCAGCAGCTTATTCGTTAGGAGGGATTCCTACGAGCAGTACTTC.

This chain joins TRBV11-2 and TRBJ1-1; 12 nucleotides align to TRBD1. Trimming at V came to 5 bases and at J to 3 bases, leaving 7 bases not matched to a gene. Germline V lookup: CDR1 SGHAT, CDR2 FQNNGV. This CDR3 spans 16 amino acids. CDR3 in DNA: TGTGCCAGCAGCGTAGGGACAGGGGGCGAAGACACTGAAGCTTTCTTT. Translation gives CASSVGTGGEDTEAFF.

The chain has TRBV7-9 and TRBJ2-1, with D perhaps TRBD2 (5 bases). The CDR3 runs to 13 residues. V was pared by 5 bases and J by 11 bases, with 16 bases between. From germline, CDR1 is SEHNR and CDR2 FQNEAQ (reference sequence). This CDR3 reads CASSPRESDKQFF. The CDR3, as DNA: TGTGCCAGCAGCCCGAGGGAATCGGATAAGCAGTTCTTC.